Sequencing of this T cell receptor (beta chain) was carried out in a study of blood T cell repertoires in COVID-19. Looking at the study overall: Collection of acute and convalescent COVID-19 samples took place in the United States, Italy and Spain. T cells, B-cell-depleted T cells, or PBMCs provided the cDNA or gDNA that served as material.

Original analysis: Estimation of nucleated cell counts was performed using reference gene primer amplification. The data were produced by immunoSEQ multiplex PCR, yet TCRdb's version contains in-frame clones alone and is incomplete. The V and J calls and clone size are taken from that table; D and trimming were inferred from the DNA. The data show roughly 140,000 clones, with 80% to 90% seen just once and around 16% held by the top ten. Unmatched junction bases numbered 7, after V lost 5 bases and J lost 4 bases. CDR3 size: 14 residues. Looked up from germline, CDR1 is SEHNR and CDR2 is FQNEAQ (reference sequence).

The clonotype was recovered from a woman in her 40s with acute or convalescent COVID-19. The sample consisted of peripheral blood. This rearrangement joins TRBV7-9 to TRBJ1-1; TRBD1 aligns across 7 bases. DNA of the CDR3: TGTGCCAGCAGCACACAGGGGTGGGGCACTGAAGCTTTCTTT. This codes for CASSTQGWGTEAFF.